This T cell receptor beta chain was documented in a study of T cells in Graves' hyperthyroidism and ophthalmopathy. Whole-study findings and limits: Most thyroid clonotypes that were expanded above 0.001 also turned up in blood. In validation, the model predicted ophthalmopathy. These predictions came a median about 6.2 months before onset. Ophthalmopathy and stable hyperthyroidism were separated by a 13 V-J model.

V was shortened by 6 bases and J by 9 bases, with 17 bases between the two germline ends. The CDR3 spans 13 residues. CDR1 MNHEY and CDR2 SMNVEV come from the germline V gene (reference sequence). This clonotype was counted many times. Its antigen is currently unknown. Participants, patients aged 18 to 65, had newly diagnosed hyperthyroidism with a duration under 2 months. Amplified regions were TCR beta CDR3 sequences from RNA transcripts. An initial round of RT-PCR targeting the TCR CDR3 relied on the HTBI primer set. Via MiXCR, TCRdb re-called the multiplex PCR reads, giving one row per CDR3 protein. The table has 600,000 or so distinct CDR3 sequences, about half seen once.

This sequence originates from a woman aged 18-29 years with Graves' hyperthyroidism. The genes are TRBV27 and TRBJ2-5; TRBD1 or TRBD2 may be the D gene (5 bases each). Sequenced: peripheral blood or thyroid tissue (not recorded which). Here the CDR3 reads CASRTTVLGAQYF. The CDR3 DNA sequence: TGTGCCAGCAGGACGACAGTTTTGGGGGCCCAGTACTTC.